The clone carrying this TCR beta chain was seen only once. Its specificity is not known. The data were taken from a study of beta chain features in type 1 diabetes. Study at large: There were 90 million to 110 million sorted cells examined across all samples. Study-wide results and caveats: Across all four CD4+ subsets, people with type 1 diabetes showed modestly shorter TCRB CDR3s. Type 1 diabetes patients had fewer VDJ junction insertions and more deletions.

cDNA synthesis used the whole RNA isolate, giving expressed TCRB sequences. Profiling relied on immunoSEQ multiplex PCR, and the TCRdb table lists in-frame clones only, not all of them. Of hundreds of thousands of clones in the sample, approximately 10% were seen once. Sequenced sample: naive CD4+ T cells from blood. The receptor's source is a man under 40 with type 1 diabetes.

The CDR3 DNA reads as TGTGCCAGCAGCTTAACCAGGGTGACTGAAGCTTTCTTT. Protein product: CASSLTRVTEAFF. The V gene is TRBV7-3, the J gene TRBJ1-1; TRBD1 might be the D (5 bases). The CDR3 is made up of 13 amino acids. CDR1 and CDR2 (germline): SGHTA, FQGTGA. Trimming pared 0 bases from V and 5 bases from J, leaving 7 bases between. The full variable domain, with the rest looked up from reference TRBV7-3 and TRBJ1-1, is GAGVSQTPSNKVTEKGKYVELRCDPISGHTALYWYRQSLGQGPEFLIYFQGTGAADDSGLPNDRFFAVRPEGSVSTLKIQRTERGDSAVYLCASSLTRVTEAFFGQGTRLTVV.